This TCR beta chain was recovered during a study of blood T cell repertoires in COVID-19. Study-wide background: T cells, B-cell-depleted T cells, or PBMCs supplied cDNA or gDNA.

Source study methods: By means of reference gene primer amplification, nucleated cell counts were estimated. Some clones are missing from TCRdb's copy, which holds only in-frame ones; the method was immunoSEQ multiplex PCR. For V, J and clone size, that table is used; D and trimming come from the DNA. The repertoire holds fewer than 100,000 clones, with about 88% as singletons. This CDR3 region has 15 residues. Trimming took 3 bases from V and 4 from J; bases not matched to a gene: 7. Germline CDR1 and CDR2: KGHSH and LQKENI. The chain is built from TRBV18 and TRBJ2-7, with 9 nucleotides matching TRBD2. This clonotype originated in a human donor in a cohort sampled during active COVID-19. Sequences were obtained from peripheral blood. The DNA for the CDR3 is TGTGCCAGCTCACCCGGGGGACTAGCAGGATACGAGCAGTACTTC. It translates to CASSPGGLAGYEQYF.